This T cell receptor (beta chain) was sequenced during a study of blood T cell repertoires in COVID-19. Overall study: Researchers got acute and convalescent COVID-19 samples from the United States, Italy and Spain. Sources were T cells, B-cell-depleted T cells, or PBMCs; the material itself was cDNA or gDNA.

This clone was counted a few times. Trimming cost V 8 bases and J 0 bases, with 10 bases left between them. The CDR3 is 13 amino acids. Germline assignment: CDR1 SGHTA and CDR2 FQGNSA. How the authors handled the data: It was from reference gene primer amplification that nucleated cell counts were estimated. The assay was immunoSEQ multiplex PCR, and TCRdb's table has in-frame clones only and misses some. D and trimming were read from the DNA, whereas the V and J calls and clone size are those reported in that table. The sample includes 100,000 to 150,000 clones, roughly three quarters of them seen just once.

The sample consisted of peripheral blood. This chain links TRBV7-2 with TRBJ1-1, with D unclear. The receptor's source is a woman in her 70s with acute or convalescent COVID-19. CDR3 loop: CASARGMNTEAFF. Here the CDR3 DNA reads TGTGCCAGCGCCCGAGGGATGAACACTGAAGCTTTCTTT.